This entry lists 32 T cell receptor beta chains sequenced from one sample in a study of early T cells in non-severe SARS-CoV-2 infection. MiXCR, run by TCRdb on the 5' RACE reads, gives a single entry per CDR3 protein. The sample holds over 35,000 distinct CDR3 sequences, under 13% seen once. The material sequenced was whole blood. These receptors came from an adult who was a healthcare worker with PCR-confirmed SARS-CoV-2 infection or an uninfected control (not recorded which).

This clonotype was recorded a few times. The V and J genes are TRBV20-1 and TRBJ2-3, with D perhaps TRBD1 or TRBD2 (5 bases each). Germline values: CDR1 DFQATT, CDR2 SNEGSKA (reference sequence). The CDR3 runs 14 residues. V was pared by 6 bases and J by 7 bases, with 20 bases between. As DNA, the CDR3 is TGCAGTGCGCCCCCGGGACCAAGTTCGTATACGCAGTATTTT. Protein sequence: CSAPPGPSSYTQYF.

This clonotype appeared many times. The V gene is TRBV7-2, the J gene TRBJ2-1, with TRBD1 as a possible D gene (5 bases). Per the germline V gene, CDR1 is SGHTA and CDR2 is FQGNSA. This CDR3 is 14 amino acids long. V lost 5 bases and J 8 bases, leaving 16 bases between the germline ends. The CDR3 DNA is TGTGCCAGCAGCACCCGACAGACTGTCGATGAGCAGTTCTTC. Translation gives CASSTRQTVDEQFF.

The chain combines TRBV12-3 or TRBV12-4 with TRBJ2-7, with D perhaps matching TRBD2 (6 bases). The CDR3 covers 15 residues. The V gene lost 5 bases and the J gene lost 6 bases, with 20 bases spanning the gap. The CDR3, as DNA: TGTGCCAGCAGTCGCCCCGGGAGCCTACGGCCCGAGCAGTACTTC. Translated, it gives CASSRPGSLRPEQYF.

In its sample, this clonotype was seen a few times. The J gene is TRBJ2-7, the V gene TRBV20-1, with 11 bases matching TRBD2. Germline V gives CDR1 DFQATT, CDR2 SNEGSKA (reference sequence). The J segment lost 0 bases and the V segment lost 6 bases, leaving 4 bases of the junction unmatched. The CDR3 contains 14 residues. Here the CDR3 reads CSADGTSGSYEQYF. The CDR3 DNA follows: TGCAGTGCCGATGGGACTAGCGGCTCCTACGAGCAGTACTTC.

Many counts were recorded for this clonotype. The rearrangement joins TRBV7-9 to TRBJ1-1, with D unresolved. This CDR3 comprises 12 residues. In germline, CDR1 is SEHNR, CDR2 FQNEAQ (reference sequence). The V gene lost 3 bases and the J gene lost 8 bases, with 10 bases spanning the gap. As DNA, the CDR3 is TGTGCCAGCAGCTTCGGCCGAAGCGAAGCTTTCTTT. It translates to CASSFGRSEAFF.

This clonotype was seen at least ten times. V usage is TRBV5-1 and J usage is TRBJ1-6; D perhaps matches TRBD1 (6 bases). This CDR3 contains 16 residues. The V end was cut by 6 bases, the J end by 8 bases, with 21 bases between. From germline, CDR1 is SGHRS and CDR2 YFSETQ. This chain's CDR3 is CASTPGGRVNDSPLHF. The DNA of the CDR3 is TGCGCCAGCACCCCGGGGGGCAGGGTGAATGATTCACCCCTCCACTTT.

This chain joins TRBV7-6 and TRBJ2-2; D gene ambiguous. Germline loops: CDR1 SGHVS, CDR2 FNYEAQ. The V and J ends lost 3 bases and 1 base respectively, with 9 bases between them. The CDR3 consists of 15 residues. The DNA of the CDR3 is TGTGCCAGCAGCTTTCCGGCTAGGAACACCGGGGAGCTGTTTTTT. This encodes CASSFPARNTGELFF. Supplemented by reference TRBV7-6 and TRBJ2-2, the full variable domain reads GAGVSQSPRYKVTKRGQDVALRCDPISGHVSLYWYRQALGQGPEFLTYFNYEAQQDKSGLPNDRFSAERPEGSISTLTIQRTEQRDSAMYRCASSFPARNTGELFFGEGSRLTVL.

This clonotype was detected only a few times. This chain links TRBV20-1 with TRBJ2-3; D is undetermined. The V end lost 3 bases, the J end lost 0 bases, and 10 bases lay between the germline ends. The length of the CDR3 is 14 residues. The germline V gene encodes CDR1 DFQATT and CDR2 SNEGSKA (reference sequence). The CDR3 region is CSASIQPSTDTQYF. In DNA form, the CDR3 reads TGCAGTGCTAGTATCCAGCCGAGCACAGATACGCAGTATTTT.

V usage is TRBV11-2 and J usage is TRBJ1-1; D not certain. The V gene's germline CDR1 is SGHAT and CDR2 FQNNGV. This CDR3 comprises 16 residues. Trimming shortened V by 1 base and J by 4 bases, and 16 bases separated the two germline ends. The DNA for the CDR3 is TGTGCCAGCAGCTTAGGCCGGACGGACCGACTCACTGAAGCTTTCTTT. It is translated as CASSLGRTDRLTEAFF.

This chain joins TRBV7-2 and TRBJ1-1; possible D gene TRBD1, 5 bases. The germline V gene encodes CDR1 SGHTA and CDR2 FQGNSA. V lost 5 bases and J lost 3, with 16 bases in between. This CDR3 contains 15 residues. CDR3 nucleotides: TGTGCCAGCAGCCCCGATGGGGGTCGGCACACTGAAGCTTTCTTT. Its translation: CASSPDGGRHTEAFF.

The gene calls are TRBV10-3 and TRBJ2-7, with 7 bases matching TRBD1. The V and J ends lost 4 bases and 0 bases, in that order; junction bases with no gene match: 3. The CDR3 loop spans 14 amino acids. CDR1 ENHRY and CDR2 SYGVKD come from the germline V gene. The CDR3 nucleotides are TGTGCCATCAGTGGGGCAGGGGGCTCCTACGAGCAGTACTTC. It encodes CAISGAGGSYEQYF.

The rearrangement links TRBV11-2 to TRBJ2-7; D is possibly TRBD2 (5 bases). Germline assignment: CDR1 SGHAT and CDR2 FQNNGV. This CDR3 comprises 13 residues. Deletions cut 5 bases from V and 3 bases from J, with 11 bases between. The CDR3 protein is CASSPAGGYEQYF. The CDR3 DNA is TGTGCCAGCAGCCCCGCCGGAGGCTACGAGCAGTACTTC.

This clonotype has a handful of counts. This rearrangement joins TRBV2 to TRBJ2-5, with TRBD2 matching 9 bases. Germline V gene data show CDR1 as SNHLY and CDR2 as FYNNEI. The V and J ends lost 6 bases and 2 bases, in that order; junction bases with no gene match: 7. The CDR3 is 15 amino acids. CDR3 sequence: CASRGGLAHQETQYF. The CDR3 DNA reads TGTGCCAGCAGGGGGGGACTAGCACATCAAGAGACCCAGTACTTC.

Comment on this clonotype: A read error is possible here, since a much larger clone lies one base away. The chain uses TRBV5-4 and TRBJ2-1; 12 nucleotides align to TRBD1. The germline V gene encodes CDR1 SGHNT and CDR2 YYREEE (reference sequence). The CDR3 sequence is 15 residues long. The chain's CDR3 is CASSLGTGGYNDQFF. In nucleotides, the CDR3 is TGTGCCAGCAGCCTTGGGACAGGGGGCTATAATGATCAGTTCTTC.

This clonotype was counted between two and nine times. The gene calls are TRBV9 and TRBJ1-2; 7 positions agree with TRBD1. Looked up from germline, CDR1 is SGDLS and CDR2 is YYNGEE. V lost 4 bases, J lost 7 bases, and 13 bases stayed unmatched. The CDR3 has 15 amino acids. The CDR3: CASSSGTAFDLGYTF. The CDR3 DNA is TGTGCCAGCAGCTCCGGGACAGCGTTTGATCTTGGCTACACCTTC.

The chain is built from TRBV21-1 and TRBJ1-4; the table's D call, TRBD1, has no DNA check behind it. TRBV21-1 is recorded as a pseudogene. The CDR3 is 12 residues long. CDR3 sequence reads: CASSKGDEKLFF. In nucleotides, the CDR3 is TGTGCCAGCAGCAAGGGGGATGAAAAACTGTTTTTT.

This clonotype was seen ten or more times. The V gene is TRBV27, the J gene TRBJ2-2, with unresolved D. Trimming left V 4 bases short and J 2 bases short, with 5 bases between. The CDR3 loop spans 13 amino acids. The germline V gene encodes CDR1 MNHEY and CDR2 SMNVEV (reference sequence). The DNA for the CDR3 is TGTGCCAGCAGTTCGACTAACACCGGGGAGCTGTTTTTT. Translated: CASSSTNTGELFF.

J is TRBJ2-2 and V is TRBV11-2; D unresolved. Germline-derived CDR1 and CDR2 are SGHAT and FQNNGV. Trimming shortened V by 3 bases and J by 9 bases, and 8 bases separated the two germline ends. The CDR3 runs 12 residues. The CDR3 spells CASSLDMWELFF. CDR3 nucleotides: TGTGCCAGCAGCTTGGATATGTGGGAGCTGTTTTTT.

At least ten counts were recorded for this clonotype. As DNA, the CDR3 is TGCGCCAGCAGCCAAGATGACGGGGCCCACACAGATACGCAGTATTTT. It translates to CASSQDDGAHTDTQYF. The chain is built from TRBV4-3 and TRBJ2-3; D is tentatively TRBD1 or TRBD2 (5 bases each). Trimming shortened V by 0 bases and J by 2 bases, and 12 bases separated the two germline ends. Per the germline V gene, CDR1 is LGHNA and CDR2 is YSLEER. CDR3 length equals 16 residues.

Ten or more counts support this clonotype. The chain employs TRBV20-1 and TRBJ2-7; D possibly corresponds to TRBD2 (5 bases). Germline values: CDR1 DFQATT, CDR2 SNEGSKA (reference sequence). CDR3 length: 15 amino acids. Trimming took 5 bases from V and 5 from J, leaving 22 bases between them. As DNA, the CDR3 is TGCAGTGCTCTTTCCGGGAAGCAGGCCGTGGACGAGCAGTACTTC. Translating it yields CSALSGKQAVDEQYF.

The V and J genes are TRBV6-2 or TRBV6-3 and TRBJ2-7; the D gene is possibly TRBD1 (6 bases). Trimming removed 0 bases from V and 2 bases from J, with 14 bases in between. Germline CDR1 MNHEY, CDR2 SVGEGT. This CDR3 region has 16 residues. This chain's CDR3 is CASSYSIPTGAYEQYF. The CDR3 coding sequence is TGTGCCAGCAGTTACTCGATCCCGACAGGCGCCTACGAGCAGTACTTC.

V and J are TRBV24-1 and TRBJ2-3; no clear D gene. The CDR3 has 14 amino acids. Germline CDR1 reads KGHDR; CDR2 reads SFDVKD. Between the trimmed V and J ends, which lost 0 bases and 2 bases, there was a span of 5 bases. The CDR3 DNA sequence: TGTGCCACCAGTGATTTGCGGTCCACAGATACGCAGTATTTT. Its translation: CATSDLRSTDTQYF.

The chain carries TRBV29-1 and TRBJ2-1; 10 positions match TRBD2. CDR3 size: 14 residues. The trim removed 7 bases at V and 9 bases at J, leaving 12 bases unmatched. Germline V gene lookup returns CDR1 SQVTM and CDR2 ANQGSEA. CDR3: CSAEGTSEGVEQFF. The CDR3, as DNA: TGCAGCGCCGAAGGGACTAGCGAGGGAGTTGAGCAGTTCTTC.

The V and J genes are TRBV28 and TRBJ1-5, with D perhaps TRBD1 (6 bases). The V end was cut by 6 bases, the J end by 6 bases, with 9 bases between. The CDR3 is 12 residues long. Per the germline V gene, CDR1 is MDHEN and CDR2 is SYDVKM. The CDR3 reads CASREGGQPQHF. As DNA, the CDR3 is TGTGCCAGCAGAGAGGGGGGTCAGCCCCAGCATTTT.

This clonotype was counted ten times or more. The chain links TRBV5-6 to TRBJ1-6; no reliable D call. The CDR3 has 16 amino acids. V was clipped by 1 base and J by 1 base, with 9 bases between them. Germline CDR1 and CDR2: SGHDT and YYEEEE. CDR3 DNA: TGTGCCAGCAGCTTGTGGGTGTCATCCTATAATTCACCCCTCCACTTT. The encoded protein is CASSLWVSSYNSPLHF.

The table lists this clonotype with a count of one. The genes are TRBV5-1 and TRBJ1-5, with 7 bases lining up with TRBD1. This CDR3 comprises 13 residues. V gave up 6 bases and J gave up 4 bases; unmatched junction bases: 4. CDR1 SGHRS and CDR2 YFSETQ come from the germline V gene. The CDR3 loop is CASTGGGNQPQHF. Written as DNA, the CDR3 is TGCGCCAGCACAGGGGGTGGGAATCAGCCCCAGCATTTT.

This clonotype was seen only a few times. The chain's CDR3 is CSVEPDRNYGYTF. CDR3 sequence (DNA): TGCAGCGTTGAACCCGACCGAAACTATGGCTACACCTTC. The gene calls are TRBV29-1 and TRBJ1-2, with unresolved D. Germline assignment: CDR1 SQVTM and CDR2 ANQGSEA. CDR3 length equals 13 residues. The ends were cut back, 2 bases at V and 2 bases at J, with 9 bases in the middle.

This clonotype appeared a few times. The chain couples TRBV12-3 or TRBV12-4 to TRBJ1-6; D unclear. The CDR3 is made up of 15 amino acids. The V gene lost 2 bases and the J gene lost 10 bases, with 15 bases spanning the gap. The CDR3 protein is CASSLFGQTDSPLHF. Written as DNA, the CDR3 is TGTGCCAGCAGTTTATTTGGCCAAACGGACTCACCCCTCCACTTT.

This clonotype was counted at least ten times. The chain employs TRBV3-1 and TRBJ2-3, with TRBD2 as a possible D gene (6 bases). Trimming stripped 2 bases from V and 6 bases from J, with 18 bases between. The CDR3 consists of 16 residues. From germline, CDR1 is LGHDT and CDR2 YNNKEL (reference sequence). CDR3 in amino acids: CASSQSETRPGDTQYF. The CDR3 DNA is TGTGCCAGCAGCCAATCCGAGACTAGGCCAGGCGATACGCAGTATTTT.

This clonotype came up a few times. J is TRBJ1-3 and V is TRBV7-2; 9 bases match TRBD1. Germline lookup yields CDR1 SGHTA and CDR2 FQGNSA. The V segment lost 8 bases and the J segment 4 bases; nucleotides outside the gene matches: 6. The CDR3 sequence is 14 residues long. In DNA, the CDR3 is TGTGCCAGCCGGGGACAGGGAGGAGGAAACACCATATATTTT. This translates into CASRGQGGGNTIYF.

This chain connects TRBV7-3 to TRBJ2-5; D remains ambiguous. CDR1 and CDR2 from the germline V gene are SGHTA and FQGTGA. The V gene lost 2 bases and the J gene lost 1 base, with 8 bases spanning the gap. The CDR3 runs 14 residues. The CDR3 DNA reads as TGTGCCAGCAGCTTAGGGCAGGCCCAAGAGACCCAGTACTTC. The encoded protein is CASSLGQAQETQYF.

The chain couples TRBV9 to TRBJ2-7, with D perhaps matching TRBD1 (6 bases). V lost 0 bases to trimming and J lost 6 bases, with 10 bases between them. This CDR3 comprises 13 residues. From germline, CDR1 is SGDLS and CDR2 YYNGEE. This chain's CDR3 is CASSVVTGSEQYF. The CDR3, as DNA: TGTGCCAGCAGCGTAGTTACAGGGAGCGAGCAGTACTTC.